The clone carrying this T cell receptor (beta chain) was counted a single time. The antigen is unknown. The entry originates in a study of beta chain features in type 1 diabetes. Study findings and constraints: Significant though moderate, a shortening of TCRB CDR3s appeared in all four CD4+ subsets of Type 1 diabetes patients.

The CDR3 is 16 residues long. CDR1 and CDR2 from the germline V gene are SGDLS and YYNGEE. J lost 3 bases, V lost 4 bases, and 9 bases had no gene match. Investigators reverse transcribed all isolated RNA, so they sequenced expressed TCRB transcripts. Here immunoSEQ multiplex PCR was the method, and the copy in TCRdb shows in-frame clones only, minus some. The profile covers 250,000 to 300,000 clones, with 20% to 25% appearing a single time and around 0.013% taken by the ten largest. Stem cell-like memory, regulatory, central memory and naive CD4+ cells were sorted via CD45RO/CCR7/CD25/CD127/CD95/CD27.

The rearrangement joins TRBV9 to TRBJ2-1, with TRBD1 matching over 8 bases. Sequencing was carried out using naive CD4+ T cells from blood. This receptor was taken from a young woman with type 1 diabetes. The CDR3 DNA follows: TGTGCCAGCAGCCGATCTGGGACAGGAGACTACAATGAGCAGTTCTTC. Translation gives CASSRSGTGDYNEQFF. The variable domain in full, completed from reference TRBV9 and TRBJ2-1, reads DSGVTQTPKHLITATGQRVTLRCSPRSGDLSVYWYQQSLDQGLQFLIQYYNGEERAKGNILERFSAQQFPDLHSELNLSSLELGDSALYFCASSRSGTGDYNEQFFGPGTRLTVL.